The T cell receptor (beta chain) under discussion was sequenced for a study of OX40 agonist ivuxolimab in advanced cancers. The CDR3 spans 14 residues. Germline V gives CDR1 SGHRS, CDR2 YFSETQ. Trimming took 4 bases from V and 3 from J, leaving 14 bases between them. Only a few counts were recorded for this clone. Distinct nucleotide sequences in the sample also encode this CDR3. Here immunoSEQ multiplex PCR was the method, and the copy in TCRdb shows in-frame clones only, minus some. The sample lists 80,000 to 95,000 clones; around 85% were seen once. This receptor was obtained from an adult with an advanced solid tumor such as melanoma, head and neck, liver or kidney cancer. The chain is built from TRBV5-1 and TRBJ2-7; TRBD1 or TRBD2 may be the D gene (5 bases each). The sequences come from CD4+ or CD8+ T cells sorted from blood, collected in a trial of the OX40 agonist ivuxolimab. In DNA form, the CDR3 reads TGCGCCAGCAGCCAGCCGGGGCAAGTCTACGAGCAGTACTTC. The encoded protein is CASSQPGQVYEQYF. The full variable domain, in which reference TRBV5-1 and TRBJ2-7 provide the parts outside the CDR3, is KAGVTQTPRYLIKTRGQQVTLSCSPISGHRSVSWYQQTPGQGLQFLFEYFSETQRNKGNFPGRFSGRQFSNSRSEMNVSTLELGDSALYLCASSQPGQVYEQYFGPGTRLTVT.